This passage covers 12 T cell receptor beta chains from one sample sequenced in a study of blood T cell repertoires in COVID-19. Data came from immunoSEQ multiplex PCR; TCRdb stores just in-frame clones and leaves some out. The sample gives approximately 97,000 clones, approximately 88% of which show up once; less than 5% is in the top ten. Input material: peripheral blood. The receptors originated from a human donor in a cohort sampled during active COVID-19.

The genes are TRBV7-9 and TRBJ2-2, with 9 bases identical to TRBD2. V dropped 3 bases and J dropped 6; count of bases not matched to a gene: 2. Germline CDR1 SEHNR, CDR2 FQNEAQ (reference sequence). The CDR3 is 14 residues long. The CDR3 DNA reads as TGTGCCAGCAGCTTCGGCGGGGGGGCCGGGGAGCTGTTTTTT. This encodes CASSFGGGAGELFF.

The rearrangement uses TRBV11-3 and TRBJ2-1; D not resolved. V gave up 5 bases and J gave up 0 bases, with 8 bases separating them. The length of the CDR3 is 14 residues. In germline, CDR1 is SGHNT, CDR2 YENEEA. In DNA form, the CDR3 reads TGTGCCAGCAGCCCCGGTGACTCCTACAATGAGCAGTTCTTC. Amino acid sequence: CASSPGDSYNEQFF.

The chain employs TRBV14 and TRBJ2-3; 10 nucleotides align to TRBD1. V dropped 4 bases and J dropped 7; count of bases not matched to a gene: 17. CDR1 SGHDN and CDR2 FVKESK come from the germline V gene. The CDR3 runs 18 residues. CDR3 bases: TGTGCCAGCAGCCGGGATAGACAGGGGGCGTGGGGCTCAAATACGCAGTATTTT. As protein: CASSRDRQGAWGSNTQYF.

J is TRBJ1-2 and V is TRBV28; 7 bases are a match to TRBD1. With V trimmed by 4 bases and J by 7 bases, 12 bases remained unmatched. The V gene's germline CDR1 is MDHEN and CDR2 SYDVKM. The CDR3 runs 15 residues. In nucleotides, the CDR3 is TGTGCCAGCAGTTCGACCCCCCGGACAGGCCCTGGCTACACCTTC. It yields the protein CASSSTPRTGPGYTF.

This clone was seen once. J is TRBJ2-2 and V is TRBV29-1; 10 positions agree with TRBD2. This CDR3 contains 16 residues. In germline, CDR1 is SQVTM, CDR2 ANQGSEA. For the CDR3, the DNA is TGCAGTGCCGCCCGGGAGCGGGGGGGCCTGTCCGGGGAGCTGTTTTTT. Amino acids: CSAARERGGLSGELFF.

The chain recombines TRBV18 with TRBJ2-7, with 7 bases matching TRBD1. The trim removed 3 bases at V and 4 bases at J, leaving 6 bases unmatched. CDR1 is KGHSH and CDR2 is LQKENI in the germline V gene. The CDR3 runs 14 residues. In DNA, the CDR3 is TGTGCCAGCTCACCCGGGACAGCTAATTACGAGCAGTACTTC. Its protein is CASSPGTANYEQYF.

The genes are TRBV7-2 and TRBJ1-2; D unclear. Trimming cost V 1 base and J 4 bases, with 13 bases left between them. The CDR3 extends over 15 amino acids. Looked up from germline, CDR1 is SGHTA and CDR2 is FQGNSA. This CDR3 reads CASSLDKTRTYGYTF. Written as DNA, the CDR3 is TGTGCCAGCAGCTTAGATAAGACTAGGACCTATGGCTACACCTTC.

The chain couples TRBV6-5 to TRBJ2-7, with D uncertain. Trimming shortened V by 2 bases and J by 4 bases, and 18 bases separated the two germline ends. Germline V gene sequence: CDR1 MNHEY, CDR2 SVGAGI. The CDR3 contains 16 residues. The DNA for the CDR3 is TGTGCCAGCAGTTACGGAGTTACCTTTATTATTTACGAGCAGTACTTC. This codes for CASSYGVTFIIYEQYF.

V and J are TRBV7-9 and TRBJ2-5; 15 bases map to TRBD2. Trimming took 6 bases from V and 4 from J; bases not matched to a gene: 15. This CDR3 has 19 amino acids. Germline values: CDR1 SEHNR, CDR2 FQNEAQ (reference sequence). CDR3 sequence: CASRFQGLAGGRLRETQYF. The CDR3 DNA reads as TGTGCCAGCAGATTTCAGGGACTAGCGGGGGGCCGGCTCCGAGAGACCCAGTACTTC.

This chain joins TRBV2 and TRBJ1-5; D might be TRBD1 (5 bases). The V gene lost 0 bases and the J gene lost 10 bases, with 13 bases spanning the gap. CDR3 length equals 14 residues. Germline V gene data show CDR1 as SNHLY and CDR2 as FYNNEI. The CDR3 is CASSEASPGLPQHF. DNA of the CDR3: TGTGCCAGCAGTGAAGCTTCCCCAGGGCTCCCCCAGCATTTT.

The chain combines TRBV23-1 with TRBJ2-7; 9 bases match TRBD1. TRBV23-1 is noted as an ORF with a role that remains uncertain. V shed 2 bases and J 1 base; nucleotides not matched to a gene: 6. The CDR3 totals 16 residues. This chain's CDR3 is CASSQLDRGRSYEQYF. The CDR3 DNA sequence: TGCGCCAGCAGTCAACTGGACAGGGGAAGATCCTACGAGCAGTACTTC.

V is TRBV12-3 or TRBV12-4 and J is TRBJ1-1; 7 bases match TRBD1. V was pared by 7 bases and J by 5 bases, with 7 bases of the junction left unmatched. CDR3 length equals 13 residues. The CDR3 loop reads CASNRGGLTEAFF. Written as DNA, the CDR3 is TGTGCCAGCAACAGGGGTGGACTAACTGAAGCTTTCTTT.